This entry lists 29 T cell receptor beta chains sequenced from one sample in a study of cytomegalovirus exposure and HLA in healthy donors. The PCR made use of 60 Vbeta and 13 Jbeta primers. Some clones are missing from TCRdb's copy, which holds only in-frame ones; the method was immunoSEQ multiplex PCR. The sample has roughly 98,000 clones, less than 80% seen once. Sequencing input: PBMCs. These receptor sequences come from a middle-aged man in good health and CMV-seronegative.

The chain combines TRBV28 with TRBJ2-7; maybe TRBD2 (6 bases). CDR3 length: 14 residues. The V gene's germline CDR1 is MDHEN and CDR2 SYDVKM. Trimming stripped 6 bases from V and 7 bases from J, with 19 bases between. CDR3 amino acids: CASRSGGTSKEQYF. The CDR3 DNA follows: TGTGCCAGCAGGTCGGGCGGGACCTCTAAAGAGCAGTACTTC.

This clone was picked up a small number of times. The chain couples TRBV7-9 to TRBJ2-2; 8 nucleotides match TRBD1. Germline assignment: CDR1 SEHNR and CDR2 FQNEAQ (reference sequence). The CDR3 sequence is 15 residues long. The V and J ends lost 8 bases and 1 base, in that order; junction bases with no gene match: 6. The CDR3 DNA reads TGTGCCAGCCGGCCAGGGGGCCGGAACACCGGGGAGCTGTTTTTT. Translated: CASRPGGRNTGELFF.

This clone was seen just once. The V and J genes are TRBV6-5 and TRBJ1-4; TRBD1 is a possible D gene (6 bases). Trimming cost V 6 bases and J 3 bases, with 11 bases left between them. CDR3 length: 14 amino acids. CDR1 and CDR2 (germline): MNHEY, SVGAGI. The CDR3 spells CASSGQTANEKLFF. The CDR3 DNA is TGTGCCAGCAGCGGACAGACAGCTAATGAAAAACTGTTTTTT.

The chain combines TRBV7-3 with TRBJ2-3; 8 bases are a match to TRBD2. V trimming: 6 bases; J trimming: 4 bases; junction bases outside the gene matches: 9. The CDR3 consists of 15 residues. Germline CDR1 reads SGHTA; CDR2 reads FQGTGA. The CDR3 sequence is CASSDTGTSPDTQYF. The CDR3 region has the DNA TGTGCCAGCAGTGATACCGGGACTAGTCCAGATACGCAGTATTTT.

The chain couples TRBV7-2 to TRBJ2-3; TRBD1 aligns across 11 bases. The CDR3 length is 17 residues. With 1 base clipped from V and 3 bases from J, the junction kept 6 bases outside the gene matches. CDR1 is SGHTA, CDR2 FQGNSA, per germline. This chain's CDR3 is CASSLGTGGGRTDTQYF. CDR3 nucleotides: TGTGCCAGCAGCTTAGGGACAGGGGGCGGGCGAACAGATACGCAGTATTTT.

This clone appeared a single time. Other DNA sequences of this sample code for an identical CDR3. The rearrangement links TRBV19 to TRBJ1-2; the D gene is possibly TRBD1 (5 bases). The length of the CDR3 is 13 residues. Trimming removed 3 bases at V and 5 bases at J, with 10 bases between. From germline, CDR1 is LNHDA and CDR2 SQIVND (reference sequence). CDR3 amino acids: CASSIGTLYGYTF. The CDR3 region has the DNA TGTGCCAGTAGTATCGGGACTCTATATGGCTACACCTTC.

This sequence joins TRBV18 and TRBJ2-1, with 10 bases lining up with TRBD2. Trimming took 5 bases from V and 5 from J; bases not matched to a gene: 3. The germline V gene encodes CDR1 KGHSH and CDR2 LQKENI. The CDR3 has 14 amino acids. CDR3 sequence: CASSEGLADNEQFF. CDR3 nucleotide sequence: TGTGCCAGCTCAGAAGGACTAGCGGACAATGAGCAGTTCTTC.

The chain uses TRBV11-2 and TRBJ1-1; a possible D gene is TRBD1 (5 bases). Deletions cut 5 bases from V and 7 bases from J, with 14 bases between. This CDR3 is built from 13 residues. Germline-derived CDR1 and CDR2 are SGHAT and FQNNGV. In nucleotides, the CDR3 is TGTGCCAGCAGCCGTGTCGGGACTAGTGAAGCTTTCTTT. Translated: CASSRVGTSEAFF. The full variable domain, its missing parts supplied by reference TRBV11-2 and TRBJ1-1, is EAGVAQSPRYKIIEKRQSVAFWCNPISGHATLYWYQQILGQGPKLLIQFQNNGVVDDSQLPKDRFSAERLKGVDSTLKIQPAKLEDSAVYLCASSRVGTSEAFFGQGTRLTVV.

The chain links TRBV5-6 to TRBJ2-5, with a tentative D call TRBD2 (5 bases). Trimming left V 3 bases short and J 1 base short, with 19 bases between. Germline V CDR1 and CDR2: SGHDT, YYEEEE. This CDR3 comprises 17 residues. In DNA form, the CDR3 reads TGTGCCAGCAGCTCTGAGGGCAGTTTTACCCTCCAAGAGACCCAGTACTTC. Amino acids: CASSSEGSFTLQETQYF.

The chain combines TRBV7-2 with TRBJ2-5; TRBD2 is a possible D gene (6 bases). The CDR3 length is 14 residues. Germline loops: CDR1 SGHTA, CDR2 FQGNSA. Trimming took 4 bases from V and 5 from J, leaving 14 bases between them. CDR3 nucleotides: TGTGCCAGCAGCTCCGGTGGGAGGACTGAGACCCAGTACTTC. Amino acids: CASSSGGRTETQYF.

This chain connects TRBV30 to TRBJ2-3, with D possibly being TRBD2 (6 bases). The CDR3 totals 14 residues. Germline assignment: CDR1 GTSNPN and CDR2 SVGIG (reference sequence). Trimming took 0 bases from V and 5 from J, leaving 12 bases between them. The CDR3 bases are TGTGCCTGGAGTGTACCAGAGGGAGGAGATACGCAGTATTTT. Amino acids: CAWSVPEGGDTQYF.

This sequence joins TRBV5-1 and TRBJ1-2; D may be TRBD1 (5 bases). The CDR3 extends over 15 amino acids. Trimming cost V 0 bases and J 3 bases, with 12 bases left between them. Germline CDR1 is SGHRS and CDR2 is YFSETQ. CDR3 amino acids: CASSLAAGHHYGYTF. CDR3 bases: TGCGCCAGCAGCTTGGCCGCAGGGCACCACTATGGCTACACCTTC.

J is TRBJ2-2 and V is TRBV27; 11 bases are a match to TRBD2. V lost 2 bases, J lost 4 bases, and 9 bases stayed unmatched. The CDR3 covers 18 residues. Germline loops: CDR1 MNHEY, CDR2 SMNVEV (reference sequence). CDR3 bases: TGTGCCAGCAGTTTAATAGTAGCGGGAGGGCGAGGCACCGGGGAGCTGTTTTTT. Protein product: CASSLIVAGGRGTGELFF.

The chain links TRBV11-2 to TRBJ1-2; 7 bases are shared with TRBD1. The CDR3 runs 14 residues. CDR1 is SGHAT and CDR2 is FQNNGV in the germline V gene. After removal of 5 bases from V and 5 bases from J, the junction contained 8 bases not matched to a gene. The DNA of the CDR3 is TGTGCCAGCAGCCCGCCGGGACAGCTTTATGGCTACACCTTC. The encoded protein is CASSPPGQLYGYTF.

V and J are TRBV6-5 and TRBJ2-7; a possible D gene is TRBD1 (6 bases). The CDR3 is 15 residues long. CDR1 is MNHEY, CDR2 SVGAGI, per germline. V was trimmed by 3 bases and J by 4 bases, leaving 16 bases between them. This CDR3 is CASSYKAGVLYEQYF. CDR3 in DNA: TGTGCCAGCAGTTATAAGGCAGGGGTGTTGTACGAGCAGTACTTC.

The chain employs TRBV5-5 and TRBJ2-7, with 8 bases identical to TRBD1. V shed 4 bases and J 4 bases; nucleotides not matched to a gene: 10. In germline, CDR1 is SGHKS, CDR2 YYEKEE (reference sequence). The CDR3 spans 15 residues. CDR3 DNA sequence: TGTGCCAGCAGCCCTGGTAGGACAGGGAATTACGAGCAGTACTTC. Translating gives CASSPGRTGNYEQYF.

This clone was observed a few times. J is TRBJ1-3 and V is TRBV2, with 8 bases that match TRBD1. The V segment lost 4 bases and the J segment 0 bases; nucleotides outside the gene matches: 11. The CDR3 consists of 18 residues. Germline V gene sequence: CDR1 SNHLY, CDR2 FYNNEI. DNA of the CDR3: TGTGCCAGCAGTGCCTTATTCAGGACAGGGAGCTCTGGAAACACCATATATTTT. Translated: CASSALFRTGSSGNTIYF. Using reference TRBV2 and TRBJ1-3 for the parts outside the CDR3, the full variable domain is EPEVTQTPSHQVTQMGQEVILRCVPISNHLYFYWYRQILGQKVEFLVSFYNNEISEKSEIFDDQFSVERPDGSNFTLKIRSTKLEDSAMYFCASSALFRTGSSGNTIYFGEGSWLTVV.

V is TRBV5-8 and J is TRBJ2-7; TRBD1 matches at 7 bases. The CDR3 extends over 17 amino acids. Per the germline V gene, CDR1 is SGHTS and CDR2 is YDEGEE. Trimming took 1 base from V and 4 from J; bases not matched to a gene: 14. The CDR3 region has the DNA TGTGCCAGCAGCTTGTATCGGACAGGACCTGTGGGATACGAGCAGTACTTC. Its translation: CASSLYRTGPVGYEQYF.

The V call is TRBV21-1, the J call TRBJ2-2; the D call of TRBD2 is as the table states it, not checked on the DNA. TRBV21-1 is a pseudogene segment. This CDR3 has 14 amino acids. In DNA form, the CDR3 reads TGTGCCAGCAGCTTACAGCGGTACACCGGGGAGCTGTTTTTT. Translating it yields CASSLQRYTGELFF.

The chain links TRBV27 to TRBJ2-5; perhaps TRBD2 as D (6 bases). TRBJ2-7 matches the DNA end more closely, so the J call is doubtful. Germline lookup yields CDR1 MNHEY and CDR2 SMNVEV (reference sequence). The CDR3 has 15 amino acids. The CDR3 sequence: CASSLSAGFSYEQYF. DNA for the CDR3: TGTGCCAGCAGTTTATCGGCGGGGTTTTCCTACGAGCAGTACTTC.

Of note for this clone: At one end the junction does not follow the germline gene, possibly because of a read error. At the DNA level, this CDR3 is encoded by other sequences in the same sample as well. The chain links TRBV27 to TRBJ2-7, with TRBD1 identical over 10 bases. The germline V gene encodes CDR1 MNHEY and CDR2 SMNVEV (reference sequence). The CDR3 is 18 residues long. Here the CDR3 reads CASSLSLGTGDFAYEQYF. The DNA of the CDR3 is TGTGCCAGTAGTTTATCGCTTGGGACAGGGGATTTTGCCTACGAGCAGTACTTC.

The rearrangement links TRBV4-3 to TRBJ1-6, with 9 positions matching TRBD1. Germline V lookup: CDR1 LGHNA, CDR2 YSLEER. With 3 bases clipped from V and 5 bases from J, the junction kept 5 bases outside the gene matches. This CDR3 is built from 16 residues. The CDR3 nucleotides are TGCGCCAGCAGCCAGGGTAGGACAGGGGATAATTCACCCCTCCACTTT. This codes for CASSQGRTGDNSPLHF.

This chain joins TRBV5-4 and TRBJ2-5; TRBD2 aligns across 7 bases. This CDR3 is built from 14 residues. Germline V gene data show CDR1 as SGHNT and CDR2 as YYREEE (reference sequence). The V segment lost 5 bases and the J segment 2 bases; nucleotides outside the gene matches: 6. The DNA for the CDR3 is TGTGCCAGCAGGCGGGACTACTCGCAAGAGACCCAGTACTTC. It yields the protein CASRRDYSQETQYF.

This clone was seen a few times. The J gene is TRBJ2-7, the V gene TRBV28, with unresolved D. Deletions cut 1 base from V and 0 bases from J, with 7 bases between. The CDR3 consists of 14 residues. Germline-derived CDR1 and CDR2 are MDHEN and SYDVKM. The CDR3 nucleotides read TGTGCCAGCAGTTTATCGACTGTCTCCTACGAGCAGTACTTC. This codes for CASSLSTVSYEQYF.

J is TRBJ2-5 and V is TRBV21-1; the table's D call of TRBD2 was not tested on the DNA. The J call may be in error: the DNA end matches TRBJ2-7 better. TRBV21-1 represents a pseudogene. CDR3 length: 13 residues. CDR3 residues: CASSRGGTYEQYF. The DNA of the CDR3 is TGTGCCAGCAGCAGGGGGGGAACCTACGAGCAGTACTTC.

The chain has TRBV7-9 and TRBJ2-5; 8 bases are a match to TRBD2. CDR1 and CDR2 from the germline V gene are SEHNR and FQNEAQ (reference sequence). Unmatched junction bases numbered 5, after V lost 0 bases and J lost 5 bases. The CDR3 consists of 15 residues. The CDR3 coding sequence is TGTGCCAGCAGCTTAGCCGGGCCGGGAGGGGAGACCCAGTACTTC. Protein: CASSLAGPGGETQYF.

The rearrangement links TRBV4-3 to TRBJ1-3, with D possibly TRBD1 on 5 matching bases. The V end lost 10 bases, the J end lost 0 bases, and 13 bases lay between the germline ends. CDR1 LGHNA and CDR2 YSLEER come from the germline V gene. The CDR3 extends over 14 amino acids. The CDR3 protein is CATSRDFSGNTIYF. In DNA, the CDR3 is TGCGCCACCTCACGGGACTTCTCTGGAAACACCATATATTTT.

The chain has TRBV7-9 and TRBJ1-4; tentatively, D is TRBD1 (6 bases). The CDR3 has 17 residues. The germline V gene encodes CDR1 SEHNR and CDR2 FQNEAQ (reference sequence). V lost 1 base and J lost 3, with 15 bases in between. The CDR3 nucleotides read TGTGCCAGCAGCTTAGGGAGCTACAGGGCTGCTAATGAAAAACTGTTTTTT. It encodes CASSLGSYRAANEKLFF. Variable domain in full (rest from reference TRBV7-9 and TRBJ1-4): DTGVSQNPRHKITKRGQNVTFRCDPISEHNRLYWYRQTLGQGPEFLTYFQNEAQLEKSRLLSDRFSAERPKGSFSTLEIQRTEQGDSAMYLCASSLGSYRAANEKLFFGSGTQLSVL.

This chain uses TRBV14 with TRBJ1-1, with unresolved D. Germline-derived CDR1 and CDR2 are SGHDN and FVKESK. V dropped 1 base and J dropped 7 bases, with 10 bases sitting between them. This CDR3 is 13 amino acids long. CDR3 region: CASSQALGGEAFF. CDR3 bases: TGTGCCAGCAGCCAAGCCCTAGGAGGTGAAGCTTTCTTT. Full variable domain (missing parts from reference TRBV14 and TRBJ1-1): EAGVTQFPSHSVIEKGQTVTLRCDPISGHDNLYWYRRVMGKEIKFLLHFVKESKQDESGMPNNRFLAERTGGTYSTLKVQPAELEDSGVYFCASSQALGGEAFFGQGTRLTVV.